The 14 T cell receptor beta chains presented below share a single source sample, sequenced in a study of CD8+CD57+ T cells in acquired aplastic anemia (dated by TCRdb to the late 2010s). Flow cytometry had shown CD8+CD57+ cell expansion in the patients selected for sequencing. This sample was sequenced with an Illumina HiSeq 2000. TCR beta VDJ combination and CDR3 sequence profiling used genomic DNA as the template. Using fastp at Q25 and MiXCR, TCRdb reprocessed the public reads and kept productive beta chains. All rows with the same CDR3 protein become a single entry with the most common DNA and genes. The sample records under 200,000 distinct CDR3 sequences, roughly 48% of which are singletons. The ten biggest clones cover 2.5% to 3% of the sample. Sequenced input: sorted CD4+, CD8+, or CD8+CD57+ T cells (not recorded which) from PBMCs. The receptors stem from a human donor with aplastic anemia.

This clonotype was seen ten or more times. The CDR3 reads CASSQEDRKLFF. CDR3 DNA sequence: TGCGCCAGCAGCCAAGAGGACAGAAAACTGTTTTTT. The genes are TRBV4-1 and TRBJ1-4, with D tentatively TRBD1 (6 bases). V was cut by 0 bases and J by 10 bases, with 6 bases left in between. The CDR3 consists of 12 residues. CDR1 is MGHRA and CDR2 is YSYEKL in the germline V gene.

This chain joins TRBV24-1 and TRBJ1-4; no reliable D call. V lost 11 bases and J lost 10, with 22 bases in between. CDR1 and CDR2 from the germline V gene are KGHDR and SFDVKD. The CDR3 has 14 residues. In DNA, the CDR3 is TGTGCCAATCGACGCACGGAAATGAAGGGAAAACTGTTTTTT. As protein: CANRRTEMKGKLFF.

This clonotype was counted many times. The chain uses TRBV12-3 or TRBV12-4 and TRBJ1-1; D perhaps matches TRBD1 (5 bases). The CDR3 contains 14 residues. V lost 4 bases to trimming and J lost 3 bases, with 12 bases between them. In DNA form, the CDR3 reads TGTGCCAGCAGTTATTATGGGGGTGACACTGAAGCTTTCTTT. It encodes CASSYYGGDTEAFF.

This clonotype appeared many times. The rearrangement links TRBV19 to TRBJ2-1; no clear D gene. Germline values: CDR1 LNHDA, CDR2 SQIVND (reference sequence). Trimming removed 4 bases at V and 9 bases at J, with 16 bases between. The CDR3 has 14 residues. Here the CDR3 reads CASSTNQPLLEQFF. CDR3 bases: TGTGCCAGTAGTACGAACCAGCCACTTCTTGAGCAGTTCTTC.

The gene calls are TRBV6-1 and TRBJ2-7; no definite D call. V dropped 5 bases and J dropped 2 bases, with 10 bases sitting between them. The V gene's germline CDR1 is MNHNS and CDR2 SASEGT. The CDR3 loop spans 13 amino acids. The CDR3 DNA follows: TGTGCCAGCAGTCCCCGCTCGCCCTACGAGCAGTACTTC. Translated: CASSPRSPYEQYF.

In this sample, this clonotype turned up many times. The chain carries TRBV19 and TRBJ2-5, with D tentatively TRBD2 (6 bases). The CDR3 is made up of 15 amino acids. The V gene lost 3 bases and the J gene lost 5 bases, with 16 bases spanning the gap. Looked up from germline, CDR1 is LNHDA and CDR2 is SQIVND (reference sequence). Here the CDR3 DNA reads TGTGCCAGTAGTATCTCCGGGGGAGGTTTGGAGACCCAGTACTTC. It yields the protein CASSISGGGLETQYF.

The genes are TRBV10-2 and TRBJ2-1; 8 bases fit TRBD2. V dropped 8 bases and J dropped 10; count of bases not matched to a gene: 1. This CDR3 has 10 amino acids. Per germline, CDR1 WSHSY and CDR2 SAAADI. This CDR3 reads CASCGGEQFF. The DNA for the CDR3 is TGCGCCAGCTGCGGGGGGGAGCAGTTCTTC.

This clonotype has a count of ten or more. J is TRBJ1-3 and V is TRBV19, with TRBD1 as a possible D gene (5 bases). CDR3 length: 15 amino acids. V gave up 1 base and J gave up 2 bases, with 9 bases separating them. Germline loops: CDR1 LNHDA, CDR2 SQIVND (reference sequence). CDR3 sequence (DNA): TGTGCCAGTAGTATAGCTCCGGACACTGGAAACACCATATATTTT. Protein product: CASSIAPDTGNTIYF.

This clonotype is judged medium-sized (0.01 to 0.1%). V gene TRBV29-1 combines with J gene TRBJ2-7; maybe TRBD1 (5 bases). The V gene lost 7 bases and the J gene lost 3 bases, with 13 bases spanning the gap. The CDR3 totals 12 residues. CDR1 SQVTM and CDR2 ANQGSEA come from the germline V gene. CDR3 DNA: TGCAGCGCTGAGACAGATGACTACGAGCAGTACTTC. Translating gives CSAETDDYEQYF.

This clonotype was recorded at least ten times. This rearrangement joins TRBV19 to TRBJ2-7; no firm D call. The CDR3 totals 15 residues. Germline CDR1 LNHDA, CDR2 SQIVND (reference sequence). Deletions cut 5 bases from V and 1 base from J, with 15 bases between. The chain's CDR3 is CASSLSETLSYEQYF. CDR3 DNA: TGTGCCAGTAGTCTGTCCGAGACGTTATCCTACGAGCAGTACTTC.

Many counts were recorded for this clonotype. The chain combines TRBV7-2 with TRBJ1-2; no reliable D call. The CDR3 has 12 amino acids. Trimming cost V 5 bases and J 7 bases, with 11 bases left between them. Germline V gene data show CDR1 as SGHTA and CDR2 as FQGNSA. The CDR3 protein is CASSPAQAGYTF. In nucleotides, the CDR3 is TGTGCCAGCAGCCCCGCCCAGGCTGGCTACACCTTC.

The V call is TRBV24-1, the J call TRBJ2-5, with D possibly being TRBD1 (6 bases). This CDR3 contains 13 residues. The germline V gene encodes CDR1 KGHDR and CDR2 SFDVKD. V lost 2 bases, J lost 4 bases, and 7 bases lay in between. CDR3 protein: CATSDWGRETQYF. The CDR3 DNA reads as TGTGCCACCAGTGATTGGGGGCGAGAGACCCAGTACTTC.

This clonotype was counted between two and nine times. A much bigger clone sits one base away, suggesting this may be a read error. This chain joins TRBV2 and TRBJ1-3; 8 positions agree with TRBD1. The germline V gene encodes CDR1 SNHLY and CDR2 FYNNEI. The CDR3 contains 14 residues. The CDR3 nucleotides are TGTGCCAGCAGTGCAGGGGGCACTGGAGACACCATATATTTT. Translation: CASSAGGTGDTIYF.

V is TRBV20-1 and J is TRBJ2-6; D remains ambiguous. The length of the CDR3 is 13 residues. CDR1 and CDR2 (germline): DFQATT, SNEGSKA (reference sequence). Trimming took 7 bases from V and 1 from J, leaving 8 bases between them. CDR3 nucleotide sequence: TGCAGTGTAAGTAGTTCTGGGGCCAACGTCCTGACTTTC. This translates into CSVSSSGANVLTF.